A single sample is the source of the 31 T cell receptor beta chains below, sequenced in a study of shared T cell receptors in the human thymus. The assay was immunoSEQ multiplex PCR, and TCRdb's table has in-frame clones only and misses some. The sample yields roughly 660,000 clones, over 75% seen once. These data were also filed under a second study, of human thymus T cells.

Sequencing was done on a sample of thymocytes. The receptors were gathered from a boy under two years old with a congenital heart defect.

The chain recombines TRBV10-3 with TRBJ1-1, with D hard to call. This CDR3 is 14 amino acids long. Germline CDR1 reads ENHRY; CDR2 reads SYGVKD. Trimming took off 2 bases at V and 4 bases at J, with 11 bases between the two ends. The CDR3 DNA follows: TGTGCCATCAGTGAGGAGGGTATGGTCACTGAAGCTTTCTTT. It translates to CAISEEGMVTEAFF.

The rearrangement uses TRBV4-1 and TRBJ2-7, with 9 bases matching TRBD2. Germline V gene data show CDR1 as MGHRA and CDR2 as YSYEKL. V lost 2 bases, J lost 4 bases, and 6 bases stayed unmatched. The CDR3 totals 15 residues. The CDR3 DNA reads as TGCGCCAGCAGCCAACTAGCGGGAAACAAGTACGAGCAGTACTTC. Its protein is CASSQLAGNKYEQYF.

The chain uses TRBV14 and TRBJ1-2; the match to TRBD1 covers 7 bases. The germline gives CDR1 SGHDN, CDR2 FVKESK. The CDR3 spans 13 residues. V lost 0 bases to trimming and J lost 6 bases; unmatched junction nucleotides: 1. Written as DNA, the CDR3 is TGTGCCAGCAGCCAAGACAGGGGGGATGGCTACACCTTC. Its protein product is CASSQDRGDGYTF.

Regarding this clone: The sample carries other DNA sequences with the same CDR3. The rearrangement uses TRBV11-2 and TRBJ1-2; D is unresolved. The germline V and J ends were trimmed by 5 bases and 4 bases, with 14 bases remaining between them. The CDR3 covers 14 residues. Germline V gene lookup returns CDR1 SGHAT and CDR2 FQNNGV. CDR3 in amino acids: CASSPSLRGYGYTF. The CDR3 DNA sequence: TGTGCCAGCAGCCCGAGCCTGCGAGGCTATGGCTACACCTTC.

The chain recombines TRBV28 with TRBJ2-7; 8 nucleotides line up with TRBD1. The CDR3 has 14 residues. V gave up 2 bases and J gave up 5 bases; unmatched junction bases: 5. Germline V gene lookup returns CDR1 MDHEN and CDR2 SYDVKM. The CDR3 nucleotides read TGTGCCAGCAGTTTAGTCCAGGGGGCCAACGAGCAGTACTTC. Its protein is CASSLVQGANEQYF.

The V and J genes are TRBV5-1 and TRBJ2-1; 9 nucleotides align to TRBD1. Germline V gene lookup returns CDR1 SGHRS and CDR2 YFSETQ. V dropped 0 bases and J dropped 6; count of bases not matched to a gene: 10. The CDR3 sequence is 17 residues long. The CDR3 DNA reads as TGCGCCAGCAGCTTGGTGGGGACAGGGTATAGGGGCAATGAGCAGTTCTTC. Amino acid sequence: CASSLVGTGYRGNEQFF. Full variable domain (missing parts from reference TRBV5-1 and TRBJ2-1): KAGVTQTPRYLIKTRGQQVTLSCSPISGHRSVSWYQQTPGQGLQFLFEYFSETQRNKGNFPGRFSGRQFSNSRSEMNVSTLELGDSALYLCASSLVGTGYRGNEQFFGPGTRLTVL.

In nucleotides, the CDR3 is TGTGCCAGCAGCGTGTTCGGGTTGGGGGAGGGAAATGAGCAGTTCTTC. This translates into CASSVFGLGEGNEQFF. The gene calls are TRBV9 and TRBJ2-1, with 7 bases matching TRBD2. The germline V gene encodes CDR1 SGDLS and CDR2 YYNGEE. The CDR3 has 16 amino acids. V lost 2 bases and J lost 7; bases outside the gene matches: 12.

The genes are TRBV6-1 and TRBJ1-1; D is unclear. The CDR3 is 14 residues long. CDR1 MNHNS and CDR2 SASEGT come from the germline V gene. Trimming shortened V by 0 bases and J by 11 bases, and 16 bases separated the two germline ends. In nucleotides, the CDR3 is TGTGCCAGCAGTGAAGCCGTGGAAACCCCGAGGGCTTTCTTT. As protein: CASSEAVETPRAFF.

This chain connects TRBV10-3 to TRBJ1-3, with D tentatively TRBD1 (5 bases). V was shortened by 2 bases and J by 3 bases, with 11 bases between the two germline ends. Germline V gene lookup returns CDR1 ENHRY and CDR2 SYGVKD. This CDR3 is 15 amino acids long. CDR3 in amino acids: CAISERAQGGNTIYF. In DNA form, the CDR3 reads TGTGCCATCAGTGAGAGGGCGCAGGGTGGAAACACCATATATTTT.

This clone has more than one count but fewer than ten. V gene TRBV7-2 combines with J gene TRBJ2-5; 12 nucleotides agree with TRBD2. Trimming at V came to 6 bases and at J to 2 bases, leaving 10 bases not matched to a gene. The CDR3 runs 17 residues. The germline V gene has CDR1 SGHTA and CDR2 FQGNSA. The CDR3 bases are TGTGCCAGCAGTTCACTAGCGGGAGGACCGACGCAAGAGACCCAGTACTTC. It specifies CASSSLAGGPTQETQYF.

V is TRBV21-1 and J is TRBJ2-7; the table's TRBD1 call for D was not verified on the DNA. TRBV21-1 is labeled a pseudogene. This CDR3 is 17 amino acids long. The CDR3 nucleotides read TGTGCCAGCAGCAAAGATTTCTTGGGGCGTTGGACCTACGAGCAGTACTTC. Translation gives CASSKDFLGRWTYEQYF.

The chain couples TRBV28 to TRBJ1-5; 7 bases agree with TRBD1. CDR1 is MDHEN and CDR2 is SYDVKM in the germline V gene. After removal of 7 bases from V and 3 bases from J, the junction contained 15 bases not matched to a gene. The CDR3 consists of 17 residues. CDR3 DNA: TGTGCCAGCATCCACCCCTCCGGGACAGCTCCCAATCAGCCCCAGCATTTT. Translation: CASIHPSGTAPNQPQHF.

The chain couples TRBV4-2 to TRBJ2-1; tentative D call: TRBD2 (5 bases). The CDR3 length is 18 residues. The V gene's germline CDR1 is LGHNA and CDR2 YNFKEQ. Trimming shortened V by 1 base and J by 4 bases, and 20 bases separated the two germline ends. In nucleotides, the CDR3 is TGTGCCAGCAGCCAAGTCTTTACTGGGCTAGCAGGTTACAATGAGCAGTTCTTC. Translated, it gives CASSQVFTGLAGYNEQFF.

The chain couples TRBV7-8 to TRBJ2-3; TRBD2 agrees at 16 bases. The CDR3 is made up of 19 amino acids. The V segment lost 6 bases and the J segment 1 base; nucleotides outside the gene matches: 10. CDR1 is SGHVS and CDR2 is FQNEAQ in the germline V gene. In DNA form, the CDR3 reads TGTGCCAGCAGGGGACTAGCGGGAGGGCCGAGAGAGCGCACAGATACGCAGTATTTT. It yields the protein CASRGLAGGPRERTDTQYF.

The gene calls are TRBV28 and TRBJ2-7; a weak D match, TRBD1 (8 bases). The V gene's germline CDR1 is MDHEN and CDR2 SYDVKM. The CDR3 has 20 residues. Between the trimmed V and J ends, which lost 5 bases and 3 bases, there was a span of 32 bases. Written as DNA, the CDR3 is TGTGCCAGCAGTCTCCACCCAACGGGACAGGCCGGCGGGAGAGACTACGAGCAGTACTTC. It encodes CASSLHPTGQAGGRDYEQYF.

CDR3 nucleotides: TGTGCCAGCAGCCCGATGGGACTAGCGGGAGTCGAGCAGTTCTTC. Its protein is CASSPMGLAGVEQFF. The genes are TRBV5-4 and TRBJ2-1; 14 bases are a match to TRBD2. The CDR3 is 15 residues long. Germline CDR1 reads SGHNT; CDR2 reads YYREEE (reference sequence). J lost 10 bases, V lost 4 bases, and 7 bases had no gene match.

This clone was observed a few times. The CDR3 DNA is TGTGCCAGCAGCTTACGAGAGGGGGCAAACACCATATATTTT. Encoded protein: CASSLREGANTIYF. V is TRBV7-9 and J is TRBJ1-3; TRBD1 agrees at 7 bases. Germline CDR1 SEHNR, CDR2 FQNEAQ (reference sequence). The CDR3 consists of 14 residues. The trim removed 2 bases at V and 6 bases at J, leaving 4 bases unmatched.

The V call is TRBV28, the J call TRBJ2-7; D might be TRBD1 (6 bases). The CDR3 contains 16 residues. The V and J ends lost 2 bases and 5 bases respectively, with 19 bases between them. Germline-derived CDR1 and CDR2 are MDHEN and SYDVKM. The CDR3 loop reads CASSLLRGSSFHEQYF. CDR3 nucleotides: TGTGCCAGCAGTTTACTCAGGGGAAGTAGTTTCCACGAGCAGTACTTC.

The chain is built from TRBV4-3 and TRBJ2-1; 8 bases agree with TRBD2. Germline loops: CDR1 LGHNA, CDR2 YSLEER. Trimming cost V 4 bases and J 7 bases; bases outside gene matches: 24. CDR3 length equals 20 residues. CDR3 nucleotides: TGCGCCAGCAGCCCGTACTTGGGCAGAGCGGGAGAGGTCAAGGGGAATGAGCAGTTCTTC. Encoded protein: CASSPYLGRAGEVKGNEQFF.

The rearrangement uses TRBV28 and TRBJ1-1; D gene uncertain. Germline V lookup: CDR1 MDHEN, CDR2 SYDVKM. V lost 4 bases and J 1 base, leaving 10 bases between the germline ends. The CDR3 is made up of 14 amino acids. CDR3 sequence (DNA): TGTGCCAGCAGTTACCGAAGAGGGAACACTGAAGCTTTCTTT. Its protein product is CASSYRRGNTEAFF.

A few counts support this clone. The gene calls are TRBV19 and TRBJ1-3; D possibly corresponds to TRBD1 (6 bases). The CDR3 is 15 amino acids. V lost 5 bases and J 0 bases, leaving 11 bases between the germline ends. The germline gives CDR1 LNHDA, CDR2 SQIVND (reference sequence). The CDR3 sequence: CASSDGQFSGNTIYF. In DNA, the CDR3 is TGTGCCAGTAGTGACGGACAGTTCTCTGGAAACACCATATATTTT. The entire variable domain, with the rest obtained from reference TRBV19 and TRBJ1-3, is as follows: DGGITQSPKYLFRKEGQNVTLSCEQNLNHDAMYWYRQDPGQGLRLIYYSQIVNDFQKGDIAEGYSVSREKKESFPLTVTSAQKNPTAFYLCASSDGQFSGNTIYFGEGSWLTVV.

The chain links TRBV5-1 to TRBJ2-5; TRBD2 aligns across 7 bases. Per the germline V gene, CDR1 is SGHRS and CDR2 is YFSETQ. This CDR3 comprises 20 residues. The trim removed 5 bases at V and 3 bases at J, leaving 25 bases unmatched. The DNA for the CDR3 is TGCGCCAGCAGAGTTTGGATTAGGCCTAGCGGCCCGGATGGGGAAGAGACCCAGTACTTC. Encoded protein: CASRVWIRPSGPDGEETQYF.

CDR3 coding DNA: TGTGCCAGCAGCTCCCTACACCGAGGATATGATGAGCAGTTCTTC. This translates into CASSSLHRGYDEQFF. V usage is TRBV5-4 and J usage is TRBJ2-1; D is unresolved. The CDR3 sequence is 15 residues long. Trimming shortened V by 3 bases and J by 8 bases, and 18 bases separated the two germline ends. The V gene's germline CDR1 is SGHNT and CDR2 YYREEE (reference sequence). Combining the CDR3 with reference TRBV5-4 and TRBJ2-1 gives the whole variable domain ETGVTQSPTHLIKTRGQQVTLRCSSQSGHNTVSWYQQALGQGPQFIFQYYREEENGRGNFPPRFSGLQFPNYSSELNVNALELDDSALYLCASSSLHRGYDEQFFGPGTRLTVL.

The rearrangement links TRBV27 to TRBJ1-5, with 7 bases lining up with TRBD1. The CDR3 is 13 residues long. Trimming removed 4 bases from V and 5 bases from J; junction bases left unmatched: 2. The V gene's germline CDR1 is MNHEY and CDR2 SMNVEV (reference sequence). CDR3 region: CASSSRGDQPQHF. The CDR3 coding sequence is TGTGCCAGCAGTTCCAGGGGGGATCAGCCCCAGCATTTT.

In this sample, this clone turned up a few times. The chain employs TRBV6-1 and TRBJ1-1, with D perhaps TRBD1 (6 bases). CDR1 is MNHNS, CDR2 SASEGT, per germline. The CDR3 loop spans 16 amino acids. The germline V and J ends were trimmed by 3 bases and 4 bases, with 18 bases remaining between them. CDR3 coding DNA: TGTGCCAGCAGTGAGGGTCGCGCGGGGGCGCGCACTGAAGCTTTCTTT. Translating it yields CASSEGRAGARTEAFF.

This clone was recorded only once. The CDR3 loop is CASSSLSYEQYF. The DNA for the CDR3 is TGTGCCAGCAGTTCCCTCTCCTACGAGCAGTACTTC. The rearrangement links TRBV27 to TRBJ2-7; D gene ambiguous. Germline V lookup: CDR1 MNHEY, CDR2 SMNVEV (reference sequence). This CDR3 is 12 amino acids long. Deletions cut 4 bases from V and 0 bases from J, with 4 bases between.

This chain uses TRBV18 with TRBJ2-5; 7 positions match TRBD2. The CDR3 covers 16 residues. In germline, CDR1 is KGHSH, CDR2 LQKENI. The V segment lost 0 bases and the J segment 1 base; nucleotides outside the gene matches: 5. CDR3 in amino acids: CASSPPGLPPQETQYF. CDR3 DNA: TGTGCCAGCTCACCACCGGGACTACCTCCCCAAGAGACCCAGTACTTC.

The rearrangement joins TRBV25-1 to TRBJ1-2, with D possibly being TRBD1 (5 bases). The CDR3 spans 12 residues. Trimming shortened V by 7 bases and J by 4 bases, and 10 bases separated the two germline ends. Per germline, CDR1 MGHDK and CDR2 SYGVNS. The CDR3 is CASNGGVYGYTF. CDR3 nucleotides: TGTGCCAGCAACGGGGGAGTCTATGGCTACACCTTC.

CDR3 bases: TGTGCCAGCAGGACCAATAGCGTCTCCTACAATGAGCAGTTCTTC. Translation gives CASRTNSVSYNEQFF. The V and J genes are TRBV6-9 and TRBJ2-1; weak D call: TRBD2 (5 bases). Between the trimmed V and J ends, which lost 6 bases and 0 bases, there was a span of 12 bases. Germline V lookup: CDR1 MNHGY, CDR2 SVAAGI. This CDR3 contains 15 residues.

The J gene is TRBJ2-3, the V gene TRBV25-1; TRBD2 matches 8 bases. Germline-derived CDR1 and CDR2 are MGHDK and SYGVNS. Losses at the gene ends were 3 bases for V and 0 bases for J; bases not matched to a gene: 5. The CDR3 spans 16 residues. The CDR3 region is CASSDPLAGSTDTQYF. The DNA for the CDR3 is TGTGCCAGCAGTGATCCCCTAGCGGGCAGCACAGATACGCAGTATTTT.

J is TRBJ2-3 and V is TRBV7-3; D gene uncertain. The CDR3 consists of 14 residues. The germline gives CDR1 SGHTA, CDR2 FQGTGA. V was clipped by 4 bases and J by 3 bases, with 11 bases between them. The CDR3 loop is CASSSPRSTDTQYF. The CDR3 DNA sequence: TGTGCCAGCAGCTCCCCACGGTCAACAGATACGCAGTATTTT.